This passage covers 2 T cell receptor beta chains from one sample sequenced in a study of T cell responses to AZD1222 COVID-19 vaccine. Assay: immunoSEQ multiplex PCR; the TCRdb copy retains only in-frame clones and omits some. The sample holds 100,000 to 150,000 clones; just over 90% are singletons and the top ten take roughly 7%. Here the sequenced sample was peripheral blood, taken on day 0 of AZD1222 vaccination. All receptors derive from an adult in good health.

The CDR3 region is CATSRAAPGSGNTIYF. The CDR3 DNA sequence: TGTGCCACCAGCAGAGCAGCTCCAGGGTCTGGAAACACCATATATTTT. The chain carries TRBV15 and TRBJ1-3, with D maybe TRBD1 (5 bases). The CDR3 spans 16 residues. Germline V gene lookup returns CDR1 LNHNV and CDR2 YYDKDF (reference sequence). V shed 1 base and J shed 1 base, with 11 bases lying between them.

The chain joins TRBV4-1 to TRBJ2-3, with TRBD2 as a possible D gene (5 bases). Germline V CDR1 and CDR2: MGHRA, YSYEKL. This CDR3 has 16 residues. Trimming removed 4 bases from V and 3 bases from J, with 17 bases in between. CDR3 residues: CASSPLGESLTDTQYF. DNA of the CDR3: TGCGCCAGCAGCCCTCTTGGGGAGTCATTAACAGATACGCAGTATTTT.